This section outlines one T cell receptor beta chain sequence together with its context. The PCR used 60 Vbeta and 13 Jbeta primers. Sequencing used immunoSEQ multiplex PCR; TCRdb keeps in-frame clones, though not all of them. Counted here are some 130,000 clones, about 80% occurring once; the ten biggest clones make up 2% to 2.5%. This CDR3 comprises 16 residues. V dropped 6 bases and J dropped 4 bases, with 19 bases sitting between them. The germline V gene encodes CDR1 MNHNY and CDR2 SVGAGI (reference sequence). This sample is part of a study of cytomegalovirus exposure and HLA in healthy donors. Sequenced material: PBMCs. This receptor was obtained from a man aged 25 to 40 in good health and CMV-seronegative. The chain joins TRBV6-6 to TRBJ1-3; D possibly corresponds to TRBD1 (6 bases). The CDR3 is CASSRDTPTRGNTIYF. CDR3 in DNA: TGTGCCAGCAGCCGGGACACTCCAACGAGGGGAAACACCATATATTTT.